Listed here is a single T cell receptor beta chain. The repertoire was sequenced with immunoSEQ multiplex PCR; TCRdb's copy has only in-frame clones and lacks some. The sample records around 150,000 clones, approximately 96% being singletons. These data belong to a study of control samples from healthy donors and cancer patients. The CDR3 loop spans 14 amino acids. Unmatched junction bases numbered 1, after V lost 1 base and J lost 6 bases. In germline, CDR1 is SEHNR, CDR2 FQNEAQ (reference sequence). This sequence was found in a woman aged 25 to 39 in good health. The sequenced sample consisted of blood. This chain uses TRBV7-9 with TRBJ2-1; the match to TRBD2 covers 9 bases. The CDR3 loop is CASSLVLAGNEQFF. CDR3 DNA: TGTGCCAGCAGCTTAGTACTAGCGGGCAATGAGCAGTTCTTC.